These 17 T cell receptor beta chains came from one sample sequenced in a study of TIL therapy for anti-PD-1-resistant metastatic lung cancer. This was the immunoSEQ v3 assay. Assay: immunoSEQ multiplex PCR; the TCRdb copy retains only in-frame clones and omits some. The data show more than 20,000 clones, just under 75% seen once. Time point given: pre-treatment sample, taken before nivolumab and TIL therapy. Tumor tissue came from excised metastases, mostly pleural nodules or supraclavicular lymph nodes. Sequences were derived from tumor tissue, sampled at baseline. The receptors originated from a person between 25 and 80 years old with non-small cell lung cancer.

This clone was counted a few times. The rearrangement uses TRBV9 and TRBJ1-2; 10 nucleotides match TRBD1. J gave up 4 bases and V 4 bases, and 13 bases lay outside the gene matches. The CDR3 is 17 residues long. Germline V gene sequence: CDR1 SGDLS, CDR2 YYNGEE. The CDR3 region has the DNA TGTGCCAGCAGCCCTCGGACAGGGGGAGATTTGGGCTATGGCTACACCTTC. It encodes CASSPRTGGDLGYGYTF.

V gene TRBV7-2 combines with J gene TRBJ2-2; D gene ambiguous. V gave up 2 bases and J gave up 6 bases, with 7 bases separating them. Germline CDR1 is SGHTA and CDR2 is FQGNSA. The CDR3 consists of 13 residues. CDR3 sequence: CASSLTLPGELFF. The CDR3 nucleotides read TGTGCCAGCAGCTTAACTCTTCCCGGGGAGCTGTTTTTT.

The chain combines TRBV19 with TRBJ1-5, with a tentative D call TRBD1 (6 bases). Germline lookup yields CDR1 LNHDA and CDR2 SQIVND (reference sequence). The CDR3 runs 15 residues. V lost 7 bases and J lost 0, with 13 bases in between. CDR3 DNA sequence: TGTGCCAGTAAAGGGGGTACCCATAGCAATCAGCCCCAGCATTTT. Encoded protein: CASKGGTHSNQPQHF.

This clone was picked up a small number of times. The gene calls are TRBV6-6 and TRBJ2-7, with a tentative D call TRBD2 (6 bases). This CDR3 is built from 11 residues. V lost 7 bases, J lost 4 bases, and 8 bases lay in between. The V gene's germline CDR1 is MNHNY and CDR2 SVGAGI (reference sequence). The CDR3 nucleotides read TGTGCCAGCACGGCGGGATACGAGCAGTACTTC. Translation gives CASTAGYEQYF.

In DNA form, the CDR3 reads TGTGCCAGCAGTCCCTATTCGACAGGGGAAGGTGAAAAACTGTTTTTT. It is translated as CASSPYSTGEGEKLFF. The J gene is TRBJ1-4, the V gene TRBV27, with 8 bases identical to TRBD1. V trimming: 5 bases; J trimming: 7 bases; junction bases outside the gene matches: 12. The CDR3 has 16 residues. The V gene's germline CDR1 is MNHEY and CDR2 SMNVEV (reference sequence).

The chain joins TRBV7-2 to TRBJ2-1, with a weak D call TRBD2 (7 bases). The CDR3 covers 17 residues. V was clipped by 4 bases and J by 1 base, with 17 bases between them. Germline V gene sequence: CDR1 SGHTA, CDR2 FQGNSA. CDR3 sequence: CASSSRGLQGSYNEQFF. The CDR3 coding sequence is TGTGCCAGCAGCTCCCGGGGACTACAGGGTTCCTACAATGAGCAGTTCTTC.

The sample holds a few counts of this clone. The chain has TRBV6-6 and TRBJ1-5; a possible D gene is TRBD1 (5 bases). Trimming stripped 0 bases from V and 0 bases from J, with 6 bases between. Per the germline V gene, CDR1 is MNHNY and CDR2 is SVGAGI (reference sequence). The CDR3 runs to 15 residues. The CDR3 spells CASSYSGDSNQPQHF. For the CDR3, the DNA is TGTGCCAGCAGTTACTCGGGGGATAGCAATCAGCCCCAGCATTTT.

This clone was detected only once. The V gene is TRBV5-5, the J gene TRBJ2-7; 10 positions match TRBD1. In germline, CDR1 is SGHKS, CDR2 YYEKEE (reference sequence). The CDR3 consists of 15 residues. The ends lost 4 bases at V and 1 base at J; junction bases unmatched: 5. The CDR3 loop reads CASSPGTGVSYEQYF. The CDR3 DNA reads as TGTGCCAGCAGCCCCGGGACAGGGGTTTCCTACGAGCAGTACTTC.

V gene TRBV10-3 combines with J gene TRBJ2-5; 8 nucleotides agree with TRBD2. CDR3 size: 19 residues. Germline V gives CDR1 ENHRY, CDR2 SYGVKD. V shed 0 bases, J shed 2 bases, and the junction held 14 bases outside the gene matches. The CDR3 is CAISESLGGGILWQETQYF. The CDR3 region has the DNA TGTGCCATCAGTGAGTCGCTTGGCGGGGGGATTTTGTGGCAAGAGACCCAGTACTTC.

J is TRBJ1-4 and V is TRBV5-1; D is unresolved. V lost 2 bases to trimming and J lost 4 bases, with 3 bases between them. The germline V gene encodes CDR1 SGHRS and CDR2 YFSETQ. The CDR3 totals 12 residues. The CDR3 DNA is TGCGCCAGCAGCTTAAGTAATGAAAAACTGTTTTTT. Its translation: CASSLSNEKLFF.

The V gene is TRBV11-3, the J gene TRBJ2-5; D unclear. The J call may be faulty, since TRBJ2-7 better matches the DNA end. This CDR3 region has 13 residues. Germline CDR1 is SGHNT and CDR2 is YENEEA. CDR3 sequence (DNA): TGTGCCAGCAGCTTAGGAAAACCCTACGAGCAGTACTTC. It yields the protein CASSLGKPYEQYF.

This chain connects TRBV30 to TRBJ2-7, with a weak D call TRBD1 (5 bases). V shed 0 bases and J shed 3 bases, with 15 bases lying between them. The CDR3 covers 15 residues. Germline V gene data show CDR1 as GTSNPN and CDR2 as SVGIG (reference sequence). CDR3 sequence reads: CAWSVWQGSNYEQYF. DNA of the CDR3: TGTGCCTGGAGTGTGTGGCAGGGAAGTAACTACGAGCAGTACTTC.

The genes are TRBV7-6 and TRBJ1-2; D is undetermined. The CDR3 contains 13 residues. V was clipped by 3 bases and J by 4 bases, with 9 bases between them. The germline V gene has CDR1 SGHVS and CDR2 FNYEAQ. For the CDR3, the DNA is TGTGCCAGCAGCTTGGGCCAAGTCTATGGCTACACCTTC. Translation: CASSLGQVYGYTF.

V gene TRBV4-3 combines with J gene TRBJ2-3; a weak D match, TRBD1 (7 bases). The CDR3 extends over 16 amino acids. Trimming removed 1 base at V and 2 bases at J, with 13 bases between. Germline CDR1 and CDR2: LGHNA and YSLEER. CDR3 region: CASSQVDREVTDTQYF. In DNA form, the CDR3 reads TGCGCCAGCAGCCAAGTAGACAGGGAGGTCACAGATACGCAGTATTTT.

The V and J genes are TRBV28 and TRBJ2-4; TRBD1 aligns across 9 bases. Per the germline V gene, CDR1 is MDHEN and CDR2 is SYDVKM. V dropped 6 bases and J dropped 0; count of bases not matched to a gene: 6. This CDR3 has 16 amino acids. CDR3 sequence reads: CASSPGQGLAKNIQYF. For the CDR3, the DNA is TGTGCCAGCAGCCCGGGACAGGGACTAGCCAAAAACATTCAGTACTTC.

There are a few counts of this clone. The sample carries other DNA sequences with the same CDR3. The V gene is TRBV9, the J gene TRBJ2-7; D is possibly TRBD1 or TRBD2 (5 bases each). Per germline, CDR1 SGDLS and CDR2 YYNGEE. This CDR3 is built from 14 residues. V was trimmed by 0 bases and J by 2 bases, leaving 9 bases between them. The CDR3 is CASSVGGTTYEQYF. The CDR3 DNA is TGTGCCAGCAGCGTAGGGGGGACGACCTACGAGCAGTACTTC.

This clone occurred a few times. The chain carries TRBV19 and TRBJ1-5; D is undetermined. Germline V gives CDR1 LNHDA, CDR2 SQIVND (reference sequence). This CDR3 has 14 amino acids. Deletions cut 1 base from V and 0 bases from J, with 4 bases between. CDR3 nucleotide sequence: TGTGCCAGTAGTATAGGGGCTAGCAATCAGCCCCAGCATTTT. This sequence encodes CASSIGASNQPQHF.